This TCR beta chain was identified in a study of blood T cell repertoires in COVID-19. Looking at the study overall: Whether acute or convalescent, the COVID-19 samples came from the United States, Italy and Spain.

Original handling: Amplifying reference gene primers gave estimates of nucleated cell counts. Libraries were prepared by immunoSEQ multiplex PCR; TCRdb keeps only in-frame clonotypes and omits some of them. The DNA was the basis for D and trimming; V, J and clone size are from that table. The sample yields 200,000 or so clones, 80% to 90% seen once. CDR1 is MNHNY and CDR2 is SVGAGI in the germline V gene (reference sequence). V trimming: 5 bases; J trimming: 2 bases; junction bases outside the gene matches: 12. This CDR3 contains 17 residues. The sample consisted of peripheral blood. The TCR sequence derives from a woman between 65 and 79 years old with active or convalescent COVID-19. The V and J genes are TRBV6-6 and TRBJ2-3; 8 positions match TRBD2. The CDR3 loop is CASSPWAGGRSTDTQYF. The CDR3 DNA reads as TGTGCCAGCAGTCCCTGGGCGGGGGGTCGGTCCACAGATACGCAGTATTTT.